One and the same sample provided the 21 T cell receptor beta chains below, sequenced in a study of T cells expressing NK-cell markers. TCRdb re-called the 5' RACE reads and gives one entry per CDR3 protein, without DNA. The sample includes approximately 15,000 distinct CDR3 sequences. The specimen was blood T cells: a sorted CD56 or NKG2C T cell subset, CD4+ or CD8+ T cells, or bulk PBMC T cells (not recorded which). These receptors were obtained from a man aged 18-70 years in good health.

V and J are TRBV25-1 and TRBJ2-7. The germline V gene encodes CDR1 MGHDK and CDR2 SYGVNS. This CDR3 region has 14 residues. CDR3: CASSVEDGAYEQYF.

The rearrangement links TRBV5-1 to TRBJ1-1. The CDR3 sequence is 13 residues long. Germline CDR1 SGHRS, CDR2 YFSETQ. CDR3 region: CASREGSNTEAFF.

The chain joins TRBV6-5 to TRBJ1-5; TCRdb returns TRBD1, unconfirmable since there is no DNA. This CDR3 contains 16 residues. CDR1 is MNHEY and CDR2 is SVGAGI in the germline V gene. The CDR3: CASSYSFRVGNQPQHF.

The CDR3 here is CASSLGPAGYTF. The chain has TRBV12-3 or TRBV12-4 and TRBJ1-2. The CDR3 loop spans 12 amino acids.

V and J are TRBV5-1 and TRBJ2-1; checking the TCRdb D call of TRBD2 is not possible without DNA. Germline values: CDR1 SGHRS, CDR2 YFSETQ. The CDR3 is 12 amino acids. This CDR3 is CASKEGEDEQFF.

This chain joins TRBV20-1 and TRBJ2-1; TCRdb calls TRBD2, which cannot be checked without DNA. Per germline, CDR1 DFQATT and CDR2 SNEGSKA (reference sequence). The CDR3 totals 16 residues. CDR3: CSAIPLLAGGRNEQFF.

The chain carries TRBV24-1 and TRBJ2-1. The germline CDR1 and CDR2 sequences are KGHDR and SFDVKD. CDR3 length: 12 residues. The CDR3 region is CATSGSYNEQFF.

V and J are TRBV18 and TRBJ2-7; TCRdb selects TRBD1, and the lack of DNA leaves this call unchecked. Germline V CDR1 and CDR2: KGHSH, LQKENI. The length of the CDR3 is 17 residues. The CDR3 is CASSPLPYALGVYEQYF.

This rearrangement joins TRBV2 to TRBJ1-5. The CDR3 spans 18 residues. Germline V gene data show CDR1 as SNHLY and CDR2 as FYNNEI. CDR3 region: CASSLRGGFYVSNQPQHF.

The CDR3 region is CAISESKGNTEAFF. The chain has TRBV10-3 and TRBJ1-1. The germline V gene encodes CDR1 ENHRY and CDR2 SYGVKD. The CDR3 length is 14 residues.

The chain has TRBV20-1 and TRBJ2-7; the TRBD1 assignment by TCRdb is unverifiable without DNA. There are 13 residues in the CDR3. The germline V gene encodes CDR1 DFQATT and CDR2 SNEGSKA (reference sequence). The CDR3 sequence is CSARSQGRNEQYF.

The chain employs TRBV4-1 and TRBJ2-7; the TCRdb D gene call, TRBD1, has no DNA to confirm it. From germline, CDR1 is MGHRA and CDR2 YSYEKL. CDR3 length: 15 amino acids. This chain's CDR3 is CASSQVDRAFYEQYF.

This sequence joins TRBV12-3 or TRBV12-4 and TRBJ2-3; TCRdb outputs TRBD2, but without DNA this stays unchecked. CDR3 length: 17 amino acids. The CDR3 reads CASLGLAGALSTDTQYF.

The rearrangement links TRBV6-6 to TRBJ2-3; TCRdb indicates TRBD2, and absent DNA this call remains unverified. The V gene's germline CDR1 is MNHNY and CDR2 SVGAGI (reference sequence). This CDR3 is built from 11 residues. The CDR3 sequence is CASRGGVGQYF.

The rearrangement joins TRBV20-1 to TRBJ2-4; TCRdb calls TRBD2, which cannot be checked without DNA. This CDR3 contains 15 residues. Germline V gives CDR1 DFQATT, CDR2 SNEGSKA (reference sequence). The CDR3: CSARNGEGAKNIQYF.

The chain recombines TRBV2 with TRBJ2-5; the TCRdb call, TRBD1, lacks DNA for checking. Germline V gene lookup returns CDR1 SNHLY and CDR2 FYNNEI. CDR3 length: 14 residues. CDR3 region: CASSEDSHQETQYF.

The chain employs TRBV5-5 and TRBJ1-1; the TCRdb D gene call, TRBD1, has no DNA to confirm it. The CDR3 is 15 residues long. The germline CDR1 and CDR2 sequences are SGHKS and YYEKEE (reference sequence). The CDR3 spells CASSLVGGPTAGAFF.

The chain links TRBV5-1 to TRBJ1-2; with no DNA, the TCRdb D assignment of TRBD1 cannot be verified. The CDR3 has 15 amino acids. From germline, CDR1 is SGHRS and CDR2 YFSETQ. This CDR3 reads CASSWTGGERYGYTF.

The chain uses TRBV29-1 and TRBJ2-1; checking the TCRdb D call of TRBD1 is not possible without DNA. This CDR3 has 13 amino acids. Germline CDR1 SQVTM, CDR2 ANQGSEA. The CDR3 is CSVSRTVYNEQFF.

This sequence joins TRBV4-3 and TRBJ2-1; the TCRdb call, TRBD2, lacks DNA for checking. CDR1 LGHNA and CDR2 YSLEER come from the germline V gene. This CDR3 contains 15 residues. The CDR3 sequence: CASSLLAGGYNEQFF.

V usage is TRBV5-1 and J usage is TRBJ1-5; without DNA, the TCRdb call of TRBD1 cannot be checked. Germline values: CDR1 SGHRS, CDR2 YFSETQ. The CDR3 consists of 17 residues. CDR3 region: CASSLSPQGVSNQPQHF.